This T cell receptor beta chain was found in a study of shared clonotypes between healthy human individuals. Donors were healthy HIV-negative adults without recent acute infections or vaccinations. Sequencing used immunoSEQ multiplex PCR; TCRdb keeps in-frame clones, though not all of them. The sample lists about 2.4 million clones, 93% seen once, with around 0.37% in the top ten. Germline CDR1 reads KGHSH; CDR2 reads LQKENI. The CDR3 loop spans 14 amino acids. V gave up 0 bases and J gave up 4 bases, with 9 bases separating them. Material for sequencing was naive CD4+ T cells from PBMCs. Described subset: CD45RA+ positively selected. The chain joins TRBV18 to TRBJ1-1, with D possibly matching TRBD1 (5 bases). This TCR came from a young man in good health. Some clones in this sample may be carry-over from other donors' samples. The CDR3 nucleotides are TGTGCCAGCTCACCACCAGGGGAGGGCACTGAAGCTTTCTTT. Its protein is CASSPPGEGTEAFF.